Each of the 9 T cell receptor beta chains below was sequenced from the same sample in a study of T-cell reconstitution after alpha-beta-depleted transplantation in children (dated by TCRdb to the mid-2010s). Receptor libraries were prepared by PCR. Sequencer: Illumina HiSeq 2500. TCR libraries were prepared with molecular barcoding, using unique molecular identifiers to normalize TCRbeta repertoire quantification. Using fastp trimming at Q25 and MiXCR clonotype assembly, TCRdb reanalyzed the public sequencing data and kept in-frame beta chains. Entries are consolidated by CDR3 protein sequence, retaining the most common genes and DNA. This sample lists 530,000 or so distinct CDR3 sequences; about a quarter were detected once. The ten largest clonotypes hold about 35% of the sample. The intended sense of this specimen's treatment or condition label: allogeneic hematopoietic cell transplantation with graft depleted of TCRalphabeta T cells and CD19 B cells.

The specimen was PBMCs, collected before TCRalphabeta/CD19-depleted stem cell transplant. These receptors all stem from a boy younger than two with Wiskott-Aldrich syndrome, due to receive a stem cell transplant.

This clonotype has just a few counts. The CDR3 nucleotides are TGTGCCAGCAGCGTAGGAGGGATGAGCACCGGGGAGCTGTTTTTT. It codes for CASSVGGMSTGELFF. This chain links TRBV9 with TRBJ2-2, with D perhaps TRBD2 (5 bases). The CDR3 totals 15 residues. The V gene's germline CDR1 is SGDLS and CDR2 YYNGEE. The V end lost 0 bases, the J end lost 4 bases, and 10 bases lay between the germline ends.

The gene calls are TRBV27 and TRBJ1-6; 7 bases fit TRBD1. From germline, CDR1 is MNHEY and CDR2 SMNVEV (reference sequence). Unmatched junction bases numbered 4, after V lost 0 bases and J lost 5 bases. The CDR3 has 16 amino acids. The CDR3 DNA reads as TGTGCCAGCAGTTTATCAAGGGGGCAGAATAATTCACCCCTCCACTTT. This gives the protein CASSLSRGQNNSPLHF.

This clonotype was seen a handful of times. This rearrangement joins TRBV5-1 to TRBJ2-4; D is uncertain. CDR3 length: 14 residues. V lost 3 bases and J 3 bases, leaving 10 bases between the germline ends. Germline CDR1 reads SGHRS; CDR2 reads YFSETQ. The CDR3 DNA sequence: TGCGCCAGCAGCTCATCGGCTGGCAAAAACATTCAGTACTTC. This translates into CASSSSAGKNIQYF.

J is TRBJ2-7 and V is TRBV5-1; 9 bases map to TRBD2. Germline loops: CDR1 SGHRS, CDR2 YFSETQ. This CDR3 spans 16 amino acids. The ends lost 0 bases at V and 9 bases at J; junction bases unmatched: 13. The CDR3 nucleotides read TGCGCCAGCAGCTTGGCCCCCCTAGCGGGGTTGGTGGGGCAGTACTTC. Translation: CASSLAPLAGLVGQYF.

The gene calls are TRBV7-9 and TRBJ2-1, with 10 bases lining up with TRBD2. Germline CDR1 SEHNR, CDR2 FQNEAQ (reference sequence). J was trimmed by 4 bases and V by 6 bases; bases with no gene match: 9. This CDR3 has 16 amino acids. The DNA for the CDR3 is TGTGCCAGCAGGCCGGCTTCACTAGCGGGGTACAATGAGCAGTTCTTC. Residues: CASRPASLAGYNEQFF.

The chain joins TRBV20-1 to TRBJ2-3; TRBD2 matches at 8 bases. V shed 6 bases and J 3 bases; nucleotides not matched to a gene: 8. The germline V gene has CDR1 DFQATT and CDR2 SNEGSKA (reference sequence). The CDR3 is 14 residues long. CDR3 coding DNA: TGCAGTGCAGCCAGCGGGAGTATGACAGATACGCAGTATTTT. Residues: CSAASGSMTDTQYF.

The table lists this clonotype with a few counts. The gene calls are TRBV5-1 and TRBJ2-1; TRBD2 matches at 10 bases. The CDR3 is made up of 15 amino acids. J was trimmed by 8 bases and V by 1 base; bases with no gene match: 6. CDR1 and CDR2 (germline): SGHRS, YFSETQ. The CDR3 nucleotides are TGCGCCAGCAGCTTGCTTCTAGCGGGAGAGGATGAGCAGTTCTTC. Its protein is CASSLLLAGEDEQFF.

The gene calls are TRBV5-1 and TRBJ2-2; TRBD1 matches at 7 bases. This CDR3 has 16 amino acids. J gave up 0 bases and V 0 bases, and 2 bases lay outside the gene matches. Germline-derived CDR1 and CDR2 are SGHRS and YFSETQ. CDR3 coding DNA: TGCGCCAGCAGCTTGGCCGGGACAGCGAACACCGGGGAGCTGTTTTTT. Its protein product is CASSLAGTANTGELFF.

The rearrangement joins TRBV28 to TRBJ1-5; D remains ambiguous. The CDR3 totals 15 residues. Trimming took off 3 bases at V and 2 bases at J, with 11 bases between the two ends. Per the germline V gene, CDR1 is MDHEN and CDR2 is SYDVKM. The chain's CDR3 is CASSFSVAGNQPQHF. The CDR3 DNA is TGTGCCAGCAGTTTCTCGGTGGCGGGCAATCAGCCCCAGCATTTT.